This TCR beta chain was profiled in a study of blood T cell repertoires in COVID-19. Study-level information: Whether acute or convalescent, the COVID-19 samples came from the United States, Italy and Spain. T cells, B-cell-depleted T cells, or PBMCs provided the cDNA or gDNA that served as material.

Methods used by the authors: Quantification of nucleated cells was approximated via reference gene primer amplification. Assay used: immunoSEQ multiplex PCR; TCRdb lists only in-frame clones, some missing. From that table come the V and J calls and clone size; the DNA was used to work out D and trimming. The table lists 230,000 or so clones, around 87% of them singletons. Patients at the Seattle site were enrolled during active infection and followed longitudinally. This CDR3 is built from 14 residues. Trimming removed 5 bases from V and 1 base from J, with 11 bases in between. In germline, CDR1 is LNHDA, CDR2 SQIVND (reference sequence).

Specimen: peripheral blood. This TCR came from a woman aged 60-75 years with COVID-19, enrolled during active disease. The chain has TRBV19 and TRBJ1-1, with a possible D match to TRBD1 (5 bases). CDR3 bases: TGTGCCAGTAGTTATGGAGGGGCGAACACTGAAGCTTTCTTT. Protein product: CASSYGGANTEAFF.